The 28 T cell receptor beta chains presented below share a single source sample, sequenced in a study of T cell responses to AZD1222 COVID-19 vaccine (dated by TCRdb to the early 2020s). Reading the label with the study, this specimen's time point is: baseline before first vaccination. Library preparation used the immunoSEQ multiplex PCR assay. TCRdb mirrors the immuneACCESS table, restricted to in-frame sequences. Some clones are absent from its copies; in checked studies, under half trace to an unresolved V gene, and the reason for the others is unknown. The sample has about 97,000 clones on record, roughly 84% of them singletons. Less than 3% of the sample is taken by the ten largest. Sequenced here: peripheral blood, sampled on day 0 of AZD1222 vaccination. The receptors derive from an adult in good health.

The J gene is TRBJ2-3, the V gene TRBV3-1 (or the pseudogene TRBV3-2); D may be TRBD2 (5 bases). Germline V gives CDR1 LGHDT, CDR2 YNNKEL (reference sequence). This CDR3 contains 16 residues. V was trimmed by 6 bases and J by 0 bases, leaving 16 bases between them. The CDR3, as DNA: TGTGCCAGCAGTAGGATCCAGCGGCTAAGCACAGATACGCAGTATTTT. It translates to CASSRIQRLSTDTQYF.

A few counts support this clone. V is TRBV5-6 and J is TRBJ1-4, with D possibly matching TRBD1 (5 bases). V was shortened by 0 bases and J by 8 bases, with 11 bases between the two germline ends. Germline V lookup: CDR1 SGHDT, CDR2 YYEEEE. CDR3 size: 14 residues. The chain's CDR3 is CASSLVGTGEKLFF. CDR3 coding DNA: TGTGCCAGCAGCTTGGTCGGGACGGGAGAAAAACTGTTTTTT.

The CDR3 loop is CASSLGVYGYTF. The CDR3 region has the DNA TGTGCCAGCAGCTTGGGCGTCTATGGCTACACCTTC. V is TRBV5-6 and J is TRBJ1-2; D is uncertain. There are 12 residues in the CDR3. Trimming shortened V by 0 bases and J by 4 bases, and 4 bases separated the two germline ends. In germline, CDR1 is SGHDT, CDR2 YYEEEE.

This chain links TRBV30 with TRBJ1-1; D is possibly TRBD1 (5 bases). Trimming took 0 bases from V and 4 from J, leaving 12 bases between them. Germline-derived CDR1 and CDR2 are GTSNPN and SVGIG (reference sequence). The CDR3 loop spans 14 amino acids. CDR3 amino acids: CAWSVNRWSTEAFF. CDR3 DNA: TGTGCCTGGAGTGTCAACAGGTGGAGCACTGAAGCTTTCTTT.

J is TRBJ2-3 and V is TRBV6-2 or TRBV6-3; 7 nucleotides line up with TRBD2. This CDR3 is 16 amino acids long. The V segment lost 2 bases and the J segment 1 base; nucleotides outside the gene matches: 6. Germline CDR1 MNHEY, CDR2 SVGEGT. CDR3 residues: CASSYGLAVGTDTQYF. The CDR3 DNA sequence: TGTGCCAGCAGTTACGGCCTAGCGGTGGGCACAGATACGCAGTATTTT.

CDR3 amino acids: CASSEGGFGTGELFF. The CDR3 DNA is TGTGCCAGCTCGGAAGGAGGGTTCGGCACCGGGGAGCTGTTTTTT. This chain joins TRBV19 and TRBJ2-2, with D perhaps TRBD2 (6 bases). V lost 9 bases to trimming and J lost 4 bases, with 18 bases between them. Germline assignment: CDR1 LNHDA and CDR2 SQIVND (reference sequence). The CDR3 totals 15 residues.

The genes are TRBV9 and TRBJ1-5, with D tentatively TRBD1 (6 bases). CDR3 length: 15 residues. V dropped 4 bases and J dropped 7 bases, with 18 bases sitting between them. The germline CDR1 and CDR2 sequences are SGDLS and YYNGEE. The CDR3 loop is CASSKGGEYGQPQHF. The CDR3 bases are TGTGCCAGCAGCAAAGGGGGGGAATATGGACAGCCCCAGCATTTT.

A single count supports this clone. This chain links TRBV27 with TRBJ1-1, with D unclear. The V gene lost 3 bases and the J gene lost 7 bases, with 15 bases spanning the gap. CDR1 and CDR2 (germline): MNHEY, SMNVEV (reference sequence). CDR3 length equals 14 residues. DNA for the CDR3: TGTGCCAGCAGTTTTTCCGGACGAGGCAGTGAAGCTTTCTTT. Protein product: CASSFSGRGSEAFF.

CDR3 sequence (DNA): TGTGCCAGCAGCTTAGAGCAGGGGGCGAACACTGAAGCTTTCTTT. This translates into CASSLEQGANTEAFF. The chain links TRBV11-3 to TRBJ1-1; 8 bases fit TRBD1. Germline trimming cut 0 bases from V and 1 base from J; bases unmatched to any gene: 1. There are 15 residues in the CDR3. Per germline, CDR1 SGHNT and CDR2 YENEEA.

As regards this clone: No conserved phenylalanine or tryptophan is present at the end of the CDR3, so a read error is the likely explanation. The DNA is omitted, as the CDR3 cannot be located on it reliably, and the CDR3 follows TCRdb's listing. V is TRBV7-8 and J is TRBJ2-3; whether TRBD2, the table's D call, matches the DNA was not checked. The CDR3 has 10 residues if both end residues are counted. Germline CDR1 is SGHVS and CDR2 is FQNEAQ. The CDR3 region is CASSLANSTV.

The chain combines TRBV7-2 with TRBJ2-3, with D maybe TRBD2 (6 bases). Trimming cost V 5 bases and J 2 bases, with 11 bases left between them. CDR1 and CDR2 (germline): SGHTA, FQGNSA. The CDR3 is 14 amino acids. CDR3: CASSPGLPTDTQYF. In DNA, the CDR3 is TGTGCCAGCAGCCCGGGACTTCCCACAGATACGCAGTATTTT.

CDR3 protein: CASSEARRDQPQHF. The DNA for the CDR3 is TGTGCCAGCAGTGAAGCGCGGAGGGATCAGCCCCAGCATTTT. The chain has TRBV6-1 and TRBJ1-5; D is ambiguous. The CDR3 runs to 14 residues. CDR1 and CDR2 (germline): MNHNS, SASEGT. V was cut by 0 bases and J by 5 bases, with 8 bases left in between.

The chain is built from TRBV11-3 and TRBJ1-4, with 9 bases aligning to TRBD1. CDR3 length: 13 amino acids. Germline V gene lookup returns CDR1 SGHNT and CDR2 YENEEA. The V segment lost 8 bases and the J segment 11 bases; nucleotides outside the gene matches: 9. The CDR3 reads CASSRTGEEKLFF. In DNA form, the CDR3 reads TGTGCCAGCTCGAGGACAGGGGAGGAGAAACTGTTTTTT.

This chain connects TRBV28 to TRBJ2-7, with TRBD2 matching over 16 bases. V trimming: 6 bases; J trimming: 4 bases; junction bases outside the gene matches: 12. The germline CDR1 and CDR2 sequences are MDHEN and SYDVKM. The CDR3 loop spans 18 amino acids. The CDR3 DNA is TGTGCCAGCAGCGGTGCGTTGGGACTAGCGGGGGGGACGTACGAGCAGTACTTC. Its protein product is CASSGALGLAGGTYEQYF. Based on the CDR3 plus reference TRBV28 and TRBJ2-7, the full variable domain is DVKVTQSSRYLVKRTGEKVFLECVQDMDHENMFWYRQDPGLGLRLIYFSYDVKMKEKGDIPEGYSVSREKKERFSLILESASTNQTSMYLCASSGALGLAGGTYEQYFGPGTRLTVT.

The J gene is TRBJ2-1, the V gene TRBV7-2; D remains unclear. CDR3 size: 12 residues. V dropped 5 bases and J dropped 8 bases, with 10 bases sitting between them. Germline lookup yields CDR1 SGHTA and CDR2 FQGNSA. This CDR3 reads CASSPPRHEQFF. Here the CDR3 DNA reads TGTGCCAGCAGCCCACCCCGCCATGAGCAGTTCTTC. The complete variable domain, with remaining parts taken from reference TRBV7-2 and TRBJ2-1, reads GAGVSQSPSNKVTEKGKDVELRCDPISGHTALYWYRQSLGQGLEFLIYFQGNSAPDKSGLPSDRFSAERTGGSVSTLTIQRTQQEDSAVYLCASSPPRHEQFFGPGTRLTVL.

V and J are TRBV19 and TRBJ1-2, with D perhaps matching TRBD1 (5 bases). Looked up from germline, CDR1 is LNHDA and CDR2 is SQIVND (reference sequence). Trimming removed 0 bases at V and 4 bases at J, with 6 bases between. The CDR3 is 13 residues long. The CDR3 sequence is CASSIDRGYGYTF. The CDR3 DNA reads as TGTGCCAGTAGTATAGATAGGGGCTATGGCTACACCTTC.

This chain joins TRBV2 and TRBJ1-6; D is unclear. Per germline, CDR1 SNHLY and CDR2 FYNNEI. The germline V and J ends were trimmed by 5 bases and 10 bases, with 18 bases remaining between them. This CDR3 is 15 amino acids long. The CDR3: CASSRQLGKGSPLHF. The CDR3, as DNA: TGTGCCAGCAGTCGACAATTAGGGAAGGGCTCACCCCTCCACTTT.

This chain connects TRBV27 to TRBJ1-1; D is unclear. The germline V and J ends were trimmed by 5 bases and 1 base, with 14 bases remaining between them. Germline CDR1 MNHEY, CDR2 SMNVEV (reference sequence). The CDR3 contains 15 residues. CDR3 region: CASSQYTPENTEAFF. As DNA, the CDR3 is TGTGCCAGCAGTCAATACACCCCGGAGAACACTGAAGCTTTCTTT.

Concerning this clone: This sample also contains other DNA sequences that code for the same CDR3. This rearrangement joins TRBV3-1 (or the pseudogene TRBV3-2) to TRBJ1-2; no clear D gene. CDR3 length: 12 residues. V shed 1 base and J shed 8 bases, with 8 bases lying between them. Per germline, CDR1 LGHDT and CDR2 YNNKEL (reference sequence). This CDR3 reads CASSQGRVGYTF. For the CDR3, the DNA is TGTGCCAGCAGCCAAGGTCGGGTCGGCTACACCTTC.

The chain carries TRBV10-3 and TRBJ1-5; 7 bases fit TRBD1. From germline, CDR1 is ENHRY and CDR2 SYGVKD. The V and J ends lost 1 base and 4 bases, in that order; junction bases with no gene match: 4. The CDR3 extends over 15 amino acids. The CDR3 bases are TGTGCCATCAGTGAGTTAGGGGGCGGTAATCAGCCCCAGCATTTT. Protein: CAISELGGGNQPQHF.

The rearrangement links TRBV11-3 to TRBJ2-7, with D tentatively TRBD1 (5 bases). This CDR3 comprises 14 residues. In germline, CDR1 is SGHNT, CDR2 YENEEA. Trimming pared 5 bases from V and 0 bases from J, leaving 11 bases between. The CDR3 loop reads CASSGAESSYEQYF. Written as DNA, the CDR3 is TGTGCCAGCAGCGGGGCAGAGAGCTCCTACGAGCAGTACTTC.

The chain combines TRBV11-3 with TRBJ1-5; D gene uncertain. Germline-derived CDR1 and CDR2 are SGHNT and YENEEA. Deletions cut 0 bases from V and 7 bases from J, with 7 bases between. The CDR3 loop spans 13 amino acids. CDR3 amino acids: CASSLDLTQPQHF. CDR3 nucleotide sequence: TGTGCCAGCAGCTTAGATCTGACGCAGCCCCAGCATTTT.

CDR3 DNA sequence: TGCGCCAGCAGCCGGGCGACGGGACATGATAATGAAAAACTGTTTTTT. This gives the protein CASSRATGHDNEKLFF. The chain uses TRBV5-1 and TRBJ1-4, with D possibly matching TRBD1 (6 bases). The V gene's germline CDR1 is SGHRS and CDR2 YFSETQ. The CDR3 has 16 amino acids. The V end lost 4 bases, the J end lost 4 bases, and 17 bases lay between the germline ends.

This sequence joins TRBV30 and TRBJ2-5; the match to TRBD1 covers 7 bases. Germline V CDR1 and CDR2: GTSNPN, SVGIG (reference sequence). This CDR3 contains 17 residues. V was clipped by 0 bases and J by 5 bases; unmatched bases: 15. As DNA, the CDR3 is TGTGCCTGGAGTGTGAGTTGGACAGGAAAAATAAGGGAGACCCAGTACTTC. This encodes CAWSVSWTGKIRETQYF.

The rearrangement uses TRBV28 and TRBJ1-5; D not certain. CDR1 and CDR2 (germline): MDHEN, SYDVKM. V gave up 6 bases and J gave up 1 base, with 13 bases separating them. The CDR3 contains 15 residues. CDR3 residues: CASSQGFGSNQPQHF. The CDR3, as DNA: TGTGCCAGCAGCCAAGGGTTTGGGAGCAATCAGCCCCAGCATTTT.

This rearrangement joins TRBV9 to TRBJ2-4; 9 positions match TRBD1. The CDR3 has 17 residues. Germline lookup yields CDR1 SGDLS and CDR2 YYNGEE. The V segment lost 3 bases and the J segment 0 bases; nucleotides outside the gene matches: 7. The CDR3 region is CASSARQGDLAKNIQYF. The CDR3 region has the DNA TGTGCCAGCAGCGCGCGACAGGGGGATCTAGCCAAAAACATTCAGTACTTC. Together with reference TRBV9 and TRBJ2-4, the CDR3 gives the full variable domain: DSGVTQTPKHLITATGQRVTLRCSPRSGDLSVYWYQQSLDQGLQFLIQYYNGEERAKGNILERFSAQQFPDLHSELNLSSLELGDSALYFCASSARQGDLAKNIQYFGAGTRLSVL.

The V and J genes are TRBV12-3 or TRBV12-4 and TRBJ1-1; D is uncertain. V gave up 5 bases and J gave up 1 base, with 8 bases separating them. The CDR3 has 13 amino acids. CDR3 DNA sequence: TGTGCCAGCAGTCTGACGGGGAACACTGAAGCTTTCTTT. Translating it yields CASSLTGNTEAFF.

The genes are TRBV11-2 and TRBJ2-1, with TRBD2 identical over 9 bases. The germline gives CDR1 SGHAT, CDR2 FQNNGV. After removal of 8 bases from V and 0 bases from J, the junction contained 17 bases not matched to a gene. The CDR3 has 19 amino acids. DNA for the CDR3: TGTGCCAGCCGCCCCGGGGGGGGAAGCGGGGGGCGCTCCTACAATGAGCAGTTCTTC. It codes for CASRPGGGSGGRSYNEQFF.